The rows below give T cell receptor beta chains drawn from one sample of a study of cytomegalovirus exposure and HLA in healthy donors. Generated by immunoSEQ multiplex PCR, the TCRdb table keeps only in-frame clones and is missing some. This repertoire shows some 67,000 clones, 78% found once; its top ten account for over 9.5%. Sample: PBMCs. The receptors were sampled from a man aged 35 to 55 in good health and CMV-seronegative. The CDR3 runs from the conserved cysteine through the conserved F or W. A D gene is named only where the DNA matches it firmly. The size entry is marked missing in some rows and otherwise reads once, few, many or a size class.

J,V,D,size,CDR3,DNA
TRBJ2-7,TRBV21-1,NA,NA,CASSKRGGRVSSYEQYF,TGTGCCAGCAGCAAAAGGGGTGGCAGGGTTAGCTCCTACGAGCAGTACTTC
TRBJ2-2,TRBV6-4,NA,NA,CASSASPGTGELFF,TGTGCCAGCAGTGCCTCCCCGGGGACCGGGGAGCTGTTTTTT
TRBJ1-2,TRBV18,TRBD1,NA,CASSRGTGDYGYTF,TGTGCCAGCTCACGAGGGACAGGGGACTATGGCTACACCTTC
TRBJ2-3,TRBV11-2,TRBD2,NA,CASSGLVADTQYF,TGTGCCAGCAGCGGACTAGTGGCAGATACGCAGTATTTT
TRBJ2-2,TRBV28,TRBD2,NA,CASSELPGTSGSGYTGELFF,TGTGCCAGCAGTGAATTACCGGGGACTAGCGGGAGTGGGTACACCGGGGAGCTGTTTTTT
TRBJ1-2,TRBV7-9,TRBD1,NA,CASTTQHRDSPSPYGYTF,TGTGCCAGCACCACACAGCACCGGGACAGCCCAAGCCCTTATGGCTACACCTTC
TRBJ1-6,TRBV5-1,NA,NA,CASSLAGVSPLHF,TGCGCCAGCAGCTTGGCAGGGGTTTCACCCCTCCACTTT
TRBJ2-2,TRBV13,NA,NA,CASSLGRHKNTGELFF,TGTGCCAGCAGCTTAGGGCGCCATAAGAACACCGGGGAGCTGTTTTTT
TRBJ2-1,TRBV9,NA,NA,CASSVPPREQFF,TGTGCCAGCAGCGTACCCCCGCGTGAGCAGTTCTTC
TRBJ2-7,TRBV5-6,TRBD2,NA,CASSSGQGLAIYEQYF,TGTGCCAGCAGCTCTGGACAGGGACTAGCGATCTACGAGCAGTACTTC
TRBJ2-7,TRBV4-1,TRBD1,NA,CASSQRDRGRPYEQYF,TGCGCCAGCAGCCAAAGGGACAGGGGGAGACCCTACGAGCAGTACTTC
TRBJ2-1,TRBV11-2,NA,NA,CASVPGSPNNNEQFF,TGTGCCAGCGTCCCAGGGTCACCCAACAACAATGAGCAGTTCTTC
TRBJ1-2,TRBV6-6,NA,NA,CASSPQGLTGYTF,TGTGCCAGCAGTCCCCAGGGGCTGACAGGCTACACCTTC
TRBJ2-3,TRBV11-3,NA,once,CASSSSGDTDTQYF,TGTGCCAGCAGCTCCTCCGGGGACACAGATACGCAGTATTTT
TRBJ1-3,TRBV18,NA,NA,CASSHSGAQGNTIYF,TGTGCCAGCTCGCACTCAGGGGCGCAGGGAAACACCATATATTTT
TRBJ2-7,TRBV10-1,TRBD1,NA,CASTPEYGQGSFYEQYF,TGCGCCAGCACTCCCGAGTATGGACAGGGGTCATTCTACGAGCAGTACTTC
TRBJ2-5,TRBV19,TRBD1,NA,CASSIQGALQETQYF,TGTGCCAGTAGTATACAGGGGGCACTTCAAGAGACCCAGTACTTC
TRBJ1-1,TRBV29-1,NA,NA,CSVEDRVMNTEAFF,TGCAGCGTTGAAGATCGGGTAATGAACACTGAAGCTTTCTTT
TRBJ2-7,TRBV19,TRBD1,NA,CASSIDRGAYEQYF,TGTGCCAGTAGTATCGACAGGGGGGCCTACGAGCAGTACTTC
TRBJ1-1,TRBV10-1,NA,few,CASQPQWATEAFF,TGCGCCAGCCAACCGCAGTGGGCCACTGAAGCTTTCTTT
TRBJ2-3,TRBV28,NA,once,CASSTRSGSSTDTQYF,TGTGCCAGCAGTACCCGGAGCGGTTCTAGCACAGATACGCAGTATTTT
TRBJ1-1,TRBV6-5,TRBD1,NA,CASNNRGRTEAFF,TGTGCCAGCAATAACAGGGGGAGGACTGAAGCTTTCTTT
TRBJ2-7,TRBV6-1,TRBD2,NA,CASTGSGNSYEQYF,TGTGCCAGCACGGGTAGCGGGAACTCCTACGAGCAGTACTTC
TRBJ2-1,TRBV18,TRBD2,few,CASWREPNEQFF,TGTGCCAGCTGGCGGGAGCCTAATGAGCAGTTCTTC
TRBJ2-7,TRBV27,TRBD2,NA,CASSSSGTSGSYEQYF,TGTGCCAGCAGTTCCTCCGGGACTAGCGGGTCCTACGAGCAGTACTTC
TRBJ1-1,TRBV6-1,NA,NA,CASSSLEIGVKAFF,TGTGCCAGCAGTTCCCTCGAGATAGGGGTTAAAGCTTTCTTT
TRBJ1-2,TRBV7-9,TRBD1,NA,CASSPWDSILYGYTF,TGTGCCAGCAGCCCCTGGGACAGCATTCTCTATGGCTACACCTTC
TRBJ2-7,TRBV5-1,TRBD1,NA,CASSRTGIPSYEQYF,TGCGCCAGCAGCCGGACAGGAATCCCATCCTACGAGCAGTACTTC
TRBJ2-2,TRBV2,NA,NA,CASQREGVVTGELFF,TGTGCCAGCCAACGAGAGGGAGTTGTCACCGGGGAGCTGTTTTTT
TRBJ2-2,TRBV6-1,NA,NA,CASSLKDGLGELFF,TGTGCCAGCAGTCTCAAGGATGGGCTCGGGGAGCTGTTTTTT
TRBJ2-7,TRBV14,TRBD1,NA,CASSQAGTGVYEQYF,TGTGCCAGCAGCCAAGCCGGGACAGGGGTCTACGAGCAGTACTTC
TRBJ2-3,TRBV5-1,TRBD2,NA,CASSQTGTSGSGTDTQYF,TGCGCCAGCAGCCAGACCGGGACTAGCGGGAGTGGCACAGATACGCAGTATTTT
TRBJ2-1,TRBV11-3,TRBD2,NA,CASSLGQSGRADNEQFF,TGTGCCAGCAGCTTAGGCCAGAGCGGGAGGGCCGACAATGAGCAGTTCTTC
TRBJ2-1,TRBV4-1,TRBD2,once,CASSQAGTRLYNEQFF,TGCGCCAGCAGCCAAGCCGGGACTAGACTCTACAATGAGCAGTTCTTC